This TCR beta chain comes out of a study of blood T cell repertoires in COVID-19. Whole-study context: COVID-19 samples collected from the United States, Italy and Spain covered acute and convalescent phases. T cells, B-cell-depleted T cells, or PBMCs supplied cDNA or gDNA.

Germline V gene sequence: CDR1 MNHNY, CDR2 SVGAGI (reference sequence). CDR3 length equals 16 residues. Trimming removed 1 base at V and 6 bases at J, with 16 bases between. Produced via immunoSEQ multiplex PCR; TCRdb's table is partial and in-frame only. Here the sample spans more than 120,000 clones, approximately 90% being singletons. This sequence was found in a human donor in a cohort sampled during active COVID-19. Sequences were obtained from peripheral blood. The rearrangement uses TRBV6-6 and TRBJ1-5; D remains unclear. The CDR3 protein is CASSYFIQPVGQPQHF. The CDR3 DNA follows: TGTGCCAGCAGTTACTTTATTCAACCTGTCGGTCAGCCCCAGCATTTT.